This TCR beta chain was sequenced during a study of monozygotic twins with inflammatory bowel disease (dated by TCRdb to about 2019). Looking at the study overall: A total of 28 monozygotic twin pairs were included in the full study, comprising nine German pairs (four IBD-concordant, five IBD-discordant) and 19 IBD-discordant Danish pairs. Disease-associated traits were sought mainly through comparisons between IBD patients and their genetically identical healthy co-twins within discordant pairs. Each individual had, on average, about 151 000 unique TCRalpha sequences and 181 000 unique TCRbeta sequences available for analysis. Here is what the overall study found, with its caveats: Repertoire similarity did not differ between concordant and discordant twins, which could be due to limited statistical power. No single strong signal or clonotype linked to IBD turned up in the results, so the idea that one exists was not supported. Compared with healthy twins, IBD patients had fewer clonotypes in common with other individuals, a difference most pronounced in patients showing signs of disease activity. Distinction between different T cell subtypes could not be achieved in the analysis. Background noise and inter-individual variability may have been introduced into the repertoires by the differing immunosuppressive treatments among patients. TCRbeta repertoire diversity, by inverse Simpson index, was decreased in IBD patients compared with their healthy co-twins.

The germline V gene yields KGHSH for CDR1 and LQKENI for CDR2. The CDR3 runs 14 amino acids, cysteine and phenylalanine included. The entry carries no DNA sequence. Points on this clonotype: Its antigen remains undetermined.

From each donor, a 2.5 ml peripheral blood sample was drawn into PAXgene tubes and stored at -80 degrees C. Without T cell sorting, total RNA was isolated from whole blood using the PAXgene blood miRNA kit on an automated QIAcube. Peripheral blood from monozygotic twin pairs who were concordant or discordant for inflammatory bowel disease underwent deep TCRalpha and TCRbeta repertoire profiling using unique molecular barcoding. For every twin pair, smoking habits were documented, and each individual was categorised as a current, former or never smoker. The library was built by means of 5' RACE. Each TCR library was prepared from about 3.5 ug of total RNA. For each sample, cDNA synthesis with SMARTScribe reverse transcriptase was split into eight separate reactions. Unique molecular identifiers containing a 6-nucleotide sample barcode were introduced through template switching during cDNA synthesis. Amplification of TCRalpha and TCRbeta cDNA involved two nested PCRs of 16 and 9 cycles, and each PCR was followed by bead purification. Before amplification, the cDNA was treated with uracil DNA-glycosylase and purified using the QIAquick PCR purification kit. The second PCR added Illumina TruSeq-compatible adapters along with sample-specific barcodes. Library quality and concentration were checked on TapeStation and Qubit, and libraries were pooled at roughly 5 ng each. Sequencing of the pooled libraries was done on an Illumina HiSeq2500 single-index Rapid Run using custom sequencing primers and 2 x 100 bp reads. On the study's bioinformatics: MiGEC version 1.2.6 was used for UMI-based consensus assembly to correct PCR and sequencing errors. MiXCR version 2.1.1 handled V(D)J alignment, clonotype assembly and CDR3 extraction. Gene usage, clonotype sharing and MAIT/NKT TCR abundance were normalised by analysing the top 1000, 10 000 and 20 000 clonotypes per sample. Diversity was computed as the inverse Simpson index with the vegan R package after downsampling to 27 000 UMIs. Paired Mann-Whitney U tests were applied to discordant twin pairs, and Benjamini-Hochberg correction was used for multiple testing. TCRdb reprocessed the reads, reporting each CDR3 protein sequence once and no DNA. TCRdb's processing, not the authors', yielded these V and J calls. The data table for this sample lists a few hundred thousand distinct CDR3 sequences. The ten most abundant clones make up just over 2.5% of the sample.

The chain is encoded by TRBV18 joined to TRBJ2-5. The origin of this receptor is a human donor with ulcerative colitis or Crohn's disease, or a healthy co-twin of an affected twin (not recorded which). Sequences were obtained from blood. The CDR3 reads CASSPPLAAETQYF.